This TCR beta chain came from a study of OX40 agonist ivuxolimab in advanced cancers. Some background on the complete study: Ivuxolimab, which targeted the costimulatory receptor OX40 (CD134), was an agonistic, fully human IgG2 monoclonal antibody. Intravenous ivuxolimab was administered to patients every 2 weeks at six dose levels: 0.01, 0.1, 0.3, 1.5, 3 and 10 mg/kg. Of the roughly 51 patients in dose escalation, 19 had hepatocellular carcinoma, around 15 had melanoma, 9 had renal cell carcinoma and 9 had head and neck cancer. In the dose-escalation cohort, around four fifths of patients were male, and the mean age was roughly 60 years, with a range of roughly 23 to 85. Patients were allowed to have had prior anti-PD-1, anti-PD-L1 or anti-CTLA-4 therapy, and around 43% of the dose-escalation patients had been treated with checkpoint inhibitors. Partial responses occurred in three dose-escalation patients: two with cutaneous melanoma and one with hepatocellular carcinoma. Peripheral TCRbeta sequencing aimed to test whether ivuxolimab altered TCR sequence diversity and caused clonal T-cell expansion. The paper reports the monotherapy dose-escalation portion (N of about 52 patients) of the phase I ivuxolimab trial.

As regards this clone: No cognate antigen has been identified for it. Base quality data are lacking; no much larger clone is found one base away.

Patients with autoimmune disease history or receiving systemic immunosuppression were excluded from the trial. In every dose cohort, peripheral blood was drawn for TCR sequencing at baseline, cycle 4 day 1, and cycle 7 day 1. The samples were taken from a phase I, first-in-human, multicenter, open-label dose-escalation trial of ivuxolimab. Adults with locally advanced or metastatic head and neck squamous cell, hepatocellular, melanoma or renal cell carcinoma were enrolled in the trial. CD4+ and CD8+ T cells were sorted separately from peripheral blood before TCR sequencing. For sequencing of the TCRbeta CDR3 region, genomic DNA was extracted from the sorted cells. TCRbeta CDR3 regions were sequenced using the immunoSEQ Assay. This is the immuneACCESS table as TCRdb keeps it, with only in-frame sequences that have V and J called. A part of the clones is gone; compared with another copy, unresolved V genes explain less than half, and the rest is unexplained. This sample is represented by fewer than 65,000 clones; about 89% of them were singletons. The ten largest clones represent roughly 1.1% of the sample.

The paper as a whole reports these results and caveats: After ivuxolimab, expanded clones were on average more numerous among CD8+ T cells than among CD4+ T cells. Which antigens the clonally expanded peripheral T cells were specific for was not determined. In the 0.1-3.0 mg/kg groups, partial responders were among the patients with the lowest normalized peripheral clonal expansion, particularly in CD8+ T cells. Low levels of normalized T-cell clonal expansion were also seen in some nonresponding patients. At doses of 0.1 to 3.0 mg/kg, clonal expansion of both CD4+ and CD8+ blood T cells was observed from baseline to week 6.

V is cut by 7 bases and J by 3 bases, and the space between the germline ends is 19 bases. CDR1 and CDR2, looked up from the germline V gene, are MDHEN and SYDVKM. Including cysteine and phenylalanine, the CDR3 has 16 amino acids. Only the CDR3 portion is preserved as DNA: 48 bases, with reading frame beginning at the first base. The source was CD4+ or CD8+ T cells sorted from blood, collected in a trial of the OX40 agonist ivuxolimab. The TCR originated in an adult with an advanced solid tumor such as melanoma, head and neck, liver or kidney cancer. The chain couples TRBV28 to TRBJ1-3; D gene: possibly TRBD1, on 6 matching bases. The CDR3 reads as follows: CASTSGGRVDGNTIYF. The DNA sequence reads TGTGCCAGCACTTCTGGGGGCAGGGTCGATGGAAACACCATATATTTT.